This T cell receptor beta chain was captured in a study of T and B cells in COVID-19 patients. From blood, about 250-500 ng of genomic DNA served as TRB template. Germline assignment: CDR1 MNHEY and CDR2 SVGAGI. Deletions cut 7 bases from V and 5 bases from J, with 15 bases between. The CDR3 consists of 14 residues. BIOMED2 TRB-A/B primer pools were used in multiplex TRB PCR. Each CDR3 protein is one row after TCRdb ran MiXCR on the multiplex PCR reads. This sample has under 5,000 distinct CDR3 sequences, with 30% to 40% found just once. This clonotype was obtained from a human donor who had recovered from COVID-19. The chain uses TRBV6-5 and TRBJ2-1; a possible D gene is TRBD1 (6 bases). The sample was blood. The CDR3 DNA is TGTGCCAGCACAACTAGGGGGATACACAATGAGCAGTTCTTC. Its protein is CASTTRGIHNEQFF.